This passage covers 19 T cell receptor beta chains from one sample sequenced in a study of T cells in Graves' hyperthyroidism and ophthalmopathy. RNA transcripts yielded amplified TCR beta CDR3 regions. Primed by the HTBI set, a first-round RT-PCR was run on the TCR CDR3. TCRdb redid the calling of the multiplex PCR reads with MiXCR, one entry per CDR3 protein. The profile covers roughly 800,000 distinct CDR3 sequences, with approximately 40% appearing a single time and around 9.3% taken by the ten largest. Sequencing was carried out using blood. These receptors were collected from a young man with Graves' hyperthyroidism.

The V and J genes are TRBV11-2 and TRBJ2-2; 11 nucleotides agree with TRBD2. The V gene end was trimmed by 4 bases and the J gene end by 6 bases; junction bases not matched to a gene: 4. Germline values: CDR1 SGHAT, CDR2 FQNNGV. The CDR3 is made up of 15 amino acids. CDR3 residues: CASSSGLAGSGELFF. The CDR3 DNA reads TGTGCCAGCAGCTCCGGACTAGCGGGCTCCGGGGAGCTGTTTTTT.

This rearrangement joins TRBV7-8 to TRBJ2-7; TRBD1 might be the D (6 bases). CDR1 is SGHVS, CDR2 FQNEAQ, per germline. The V and J ends lost 7 bases and 3 bases respectively, with 16 bases between them. This CDR3 contains 14 residues. The CDR3 DNA sequence: TGTGCCAGCACCCTGGGGACATCAGTCTACGAGCAGTACTTC. Translating it yields CASTLGTSVYEQYF.

A few counts support this clonotype. The chain joins TRBV2 to TRBJ2-5; 8 positions agree with TRBD2. Germline V gene lookup returns CDR1 SNHLY and CDR2 FYNNEI. The V and J ends lost 3 bases and 5 bases, in that order; junction bases with no gene match: 8. The CDR3 is 15 residues long. CDR3 protein: CASSDGGGPLETQYF. The CDR3, as DNA: TGTGCCAGCAGTGATGGCGGGGGGCCGTTGGAGACCCAGTACTTC.

A few counts support this clonotype. V is TRBV20-1 and J is TRBJ2-7; 8 nucleotides align to TRBD1. CDR3 size: 12 residues. V shed 3 bases and J 6 bases; nucleotides not matched to a gene: 4. Looked up from germline, CDR1 is DFQATT and CDR2 is SNEGSKA (reference sequence). CDR3 region: CSASSGGGEQYF. The DNA of the CDR3 is TGCAGTGCTAGTTCAGGGGGCGGCGAGCAGTACTTC.

In its sample, this clonotype was seen many times. The rearrangement uses TRBV10-3 and TRBJ1-2; D remains ambiguous. CDR1 and CDR2 (germline): ENHRY, SYGVKD. The CDR3 runs 14 residues. V lost 0 bases and J 4 bases, leaving 9 bases between the germline ends. The CDR3 spells CAISESDRSYGYTF. The CDR3 region has the DNA TGTGCCATCAGTGAGTCCGACCGCAGCTATGGCTACACCTTC.

A few counts support this clonotype. The chain has TRBV5-1 and TRBJ2-7, with D perhaps being TRBD1 or TRBD2 (5 bases each). V was clipped by 3 bases and J by 2 bases, with 12 bases between them. The CDR3 is 14 residues long. The germline V gene has CDR1 SGHRS and CDR2 YFSETQ. CDR3 residues: CASSSGDGAYEQYF. The CDR3 coding sequence is TGCGCCAGCAGCTCCGGGGACGGCGCCTACGAGCAGTACTTC.

V gene TRBV6-5 combines with J gene TRBJ1-4; no clear D. The V gene's germline CDR1 is MNHEY and CDR2 SVGAGI. Between the trimmed V and J ends, which lost 2 bases and 7 bases, there was a span of 11 bases. CDR3 length equals 14 residues. CDR3 sequence: CASSYRVKSEKLFF. The CDR3 DNA sequence: TGTGCCAGCAGTTACAGGGTCAAAAGTGAAAAACTGTTTTTT.

The chain has TRBV12-3 or TRBV12-4 and TRBJ1-5; tentative D call: TRBD1 (6 bases). This CDR3 contains 11 residues. Trimming pared 5 bases from V and 9 bases from J, leaving 8 bases between. This chain's CDR3 is CASSEGGPQHF. The CDR3 DNA sequence: TGTGCCAGCAGTGAGGGGGGGCCCCAGCATTTT.

The J gene is TRBJ2-7, the V gene TRBV5-1; 8 nucleotides line up with TRBD1. Germline CDR1 reads SGHRS; CDR2 reads YFSETQ. This CDR3 comprises 15 residues. V dropped 4 bases and J dropped 6; count of bases not matched to a gene: 12. In nucleotides, the CDR3 is TGCGCCAGCAGCCCCGGGGACAGGCCGGGGGTCGAGCAGTACTTC. Protein sequence: CASSPGDRPGVEQYF.

This clonotype was found many times. The V gene is TRBV7-8, the J gene TRBJ1-2; D may be TRBD1 (5 bases). The ends were cut back, 2 bases at V and 1 base at J, with 8 bases in the middle. Germline assignment: CDR1 SGHVS and CDR2 FQNEAQ. The CDR3 has 14 residues. CDR3 sequence reads: CASSLLTDNYGYTF. The CDR3 coding sequence is TGTGCCAGCAGCTTATTGACAGATAACTATGGCTACACCTTC.

This clonotype is a singleton in its sample. This chain uses TRBV10-3 with TRBJ1-5, with 7 bases that match TRBD1. Germline CDR1 is ENHRY and CDR2 is SYGVKD. V trimming: 10 bases; J trimming: 9 bases; junction bases outside the gene matches: 9. CDR3 length equals 12 residues. The CDR3 coding sequence is TGTGCCACCGGGACAGCTAGCGGGCCCCAGCATTTT. Amino acids: CATGTASGPQHF.

This clonotype was found many times. This sequence joins TRBV7-8 and TRBJ2-7, with TRBD1 matching over 9 bases. Unmatched junction bases numbered 11, after V lost 6 bases and J lost 2 bases. Germline CDR1 reads SGHVS; CDR2 reads FQNEAQ. The CDR3 consists of 16 residues. Here the CDR3 reads CASRVYGTGYPYEQYF. Here the CDR3 DNA reads TGTGCCAGCAGAGTCTATGGGACAGGGTACCCCTACGAGCAGTACTTC.

Comments on this clonotype: This may stem from a read error, because a much larger clone lies one nucleotide away. The chain recombines TRBV2 with TRBJ1-1, with a tentative D call TRBD1 (6 bases). The CDR3 is made up of 17 amino acids. Germline V lookup: CDR1 SNHLY, CDR2 FYNNEI. The V and J ends lost 1 base and 10 bases respectively, with 25 bases between them. The CDR3 protein is CASSEGVGGHTPRGAFF. DNA of the CDR3: TGTGCCAGCAGTGAAGGGGTCGGGGGCCACACGCCAAGGGGAGCTTTCTTT.

In its sample, this clonotype was seen a few times. The chain has TRBV19 and TRBJ2-7; 8 positions match TRBD2. Per the germline V gene, CDR1 is LNHDA and CDR2 is SQIVND (reference sequence). After removal of 9 bases from V and 5 bases from J, the junction contained 12 bases not matched to a gene. CDR3 length: 14 amino acids. The CDR3 protein is CASGREGFVDEQYF. The CDR3 DNA sequence: TGTGCCAGCGGGAGGGAAGGGTTCGTCGACGAGCAGTACTTC.

In this sample, this clonotype turned up many times. The genes are TRBV2 and TRBJ1-1; D is possibly TRBD1 (6 bases). V dropped 6 bases and J dropped 14 bases, with 16 bases sitting between them. This CDR3 comprises 11 residues. Per the germline V gene, CDR1 is SNHLY and CDR2 is FYNNEI. The CDR3 DNA reads as TGTGCCAGCAGCGACGGGGGGCGCCGGTTCTTT. As protein: CASSDGGRRFF.

The chain has TRBV7-9 and TRBJ1-6, with D unclear. The V end was cut by 4 bases, the J end by 4 bases, with 11 bases between. The CDR3 has 15 amino acids. Germline assignment: CDR1 SEHNR and CDR2 FQNEAQ (reference sequence). CDR3: CASSSDGLYNSPLHF. CDR3 DNA: TGTGCCAGCAGCTCCGACGGACTTTATAATTCACCCCTCCACTTT.

This clonotype has more than one count but fewer than ten. The CDR3 sequence: CASNMGATGELFF. DNA for the CDR3: TGCGCCAGCAATATGGGGGCCACCGGGGAGCTGTTTTTT. V and J are TRBV5-1 and TRBJ2-2; D is possibly TRBD1 (6 bases). Germline CDR1 is SGHRS and CDR2 is YFSETQ. The V gene lost 6 bases and the J gene lost 4 bases, with 10 bases spanning the gap. The CDR3 length is 13 residues. Complete variable domain (other parts from reference TRBV5-1 and TRBJ2-2): KAGVTQTPRYLIKTRGQQVTLSCSPISGHRSVSWYQQTPGQGLQFLFEYFSETQRNKGNFPGRFSGRQFSNSRSEMNVSTLELGDSALYLCASNMGATGELFFGEGSRLTVL.

This rearrangement joins TRBV5-5 to TRBJ1-1; D is unresolved. The germline V gene has CDR1 SGHKS and CDR2 YYEKEE (reference sequence). The V and J ends lost 0 bases and 3 bases respectively, with 9 bases between them. The CDR3 has 14 residues. CDR3 residues: CASSLERQYTEAFF. The DNA for the CDR3 is TGTGCCAGCAGCTTGGAACGGCAATACACTGAAGCTTTCTTT.

The table lists this clonotype with a few counts. This chain connects TRBV6-5 to TRBJ1-2; TRBD1 matches 9 bases. Germline values: CDR1 MNHEY, CDR2 SVGAGI. The CDR3 is 14 amino acids. After removal of 2 bases from V and 4 bases from J, the junction contained 2 bases not matched to a gene. CDR3 loop: CASSYTGGTYGYTF. The DNA of the CDR3 is TGTGCCAGCAGTTACACAGGGGGCACCTATGGCTACACCTTC.